This T cell receptor (beta chain) was recovered during a study of patients and donors after allogeneic stem cell transplantation. Trimming removed 6 bases from V and 5 bases from J; junction bases left unmatched: 10. This CDR3 comprises 14 residues. From germline, CDR1 is DFQATT and CDR2 SNEGSKA (reference sequence). TCRdb ran MiXCR on the RT-PCR reads and lists one entry per CDR3 protein. The sample carries over 65,000 distinct CDR3 sequences, more than 20% recorded once. The V and J genes are TRBV20-1 and TRBJ1-5, with 7 positions matching TRBD1. The source of this sequence is a human donor who was either an allogeneic HSCT recipient or a stem cell or donor lymphocyte infusion donor (not recorded which). It is not recorded whose cells these are; they may come from a transplant donor. Sequencing was done on a sample of blood, either unsorted or a sorted T cell fraction (not recorded which). CDR3 sequence: CSAKEGAIDQPQHF. The CDR3 DNA reads as TGCAGTGCCAAAGAGGGGGCAATCGATCAGCCCCAGCATTTT.